This TCR beta chain was documented in a study of blood T cell repertoires in COVID-19. Study background: Acute-phase and convalescent COVID-19 samples originated in the United States, Italy and Spain. T cells, B-cell-depleted T cells, or PBMCs supplied cDNA or gDNA.

This CDR3 has 14 residues. This clone has just one count. As originally analysed: Estimation of nucleated cell counts relied on the amplification of reference gene primers. The table came from immunoSEQ multiplex PCR; TCRdb's copy has only in-frame clones and leaves some out. For V, J and clone size, that table is used; D and trimming come from the DNA. The table has approximately 220,000 clones, roughly 88% seen once. The chain has TRBV21-1 and TRBJ1-1. TRBV21-1 is annotated as a pseudogene. The receptor comes from a middle-aged man with acute or convalescent COVID-19. The sample taken for sequencing was peripheral blood. The DNA for the CDR3 is TGTGCCAGCAGCAAGGGGGAGGAGGGAACTGAAGCTTTCTTT. It is translated as CASSKGEEGTEAFF.